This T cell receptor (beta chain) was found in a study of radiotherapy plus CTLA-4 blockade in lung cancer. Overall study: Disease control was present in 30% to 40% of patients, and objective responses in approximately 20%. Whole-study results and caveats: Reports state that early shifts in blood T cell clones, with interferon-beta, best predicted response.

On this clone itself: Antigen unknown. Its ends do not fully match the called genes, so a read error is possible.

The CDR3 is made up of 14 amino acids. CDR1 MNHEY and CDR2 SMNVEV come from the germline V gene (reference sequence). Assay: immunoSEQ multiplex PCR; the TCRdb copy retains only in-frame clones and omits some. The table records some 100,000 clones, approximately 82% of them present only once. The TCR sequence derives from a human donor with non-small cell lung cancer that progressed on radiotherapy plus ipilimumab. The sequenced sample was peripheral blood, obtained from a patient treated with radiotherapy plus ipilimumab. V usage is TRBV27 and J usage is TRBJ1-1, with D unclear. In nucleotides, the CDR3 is TGTGGCAGCAGTTTAGGCGTAATGAACACTGAAGCTTTCTTT. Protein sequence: CGSSLGVMNTEAFF.